These T cell receptor beta chains were read from a single sample in a study of blood T cell repertoires in COVID-19. Some clones are missing from TCRdb's copy, which holds only in-frame ones; the method was immunoSEQ multiplex PCR. The sample carries 34,000 or so clones, around 87% recorded once. Sequences were obtained from peripheral blood. These receptors came from a man aged 50 to 59 with active or convalescent COVID-19. CDR3s include the opening cysteine and the closing phenylalanine or tryptophan. Each record gives: clone size, J gene, V gene, D gene, CDR3 protein, CDR3 DNA. D genes are given only for firm matches. Not every row has a clone size; where given, it reads once, few, many or a size class.

size: .
J: TRBJ1-3
V: TRBV18
D: TRBD1
CDR3: CASSPWTGGGGNTIYF
DNA: TGTGCCAGCTCACCTTGGACAGGGGGCGGAGGAAACACCATATATTTT

size: .
J: TRBJ2-7
V: TRBV6-1
D: TRBD2
CDR3: CASSDVGLAGGSYEQYF
DNA: TGTGCCAGCAGTGACGTGGGACTAGCGGGAGGCTCCTACGAGCAGTACTTC

size: .
J: TRBJ1-5
V: TRBV3-1/TRBV3-2
D: TRBD1
CDR3: CASSQVPDFPGQGENSNQPQHF
DNA: TGTGCCAGCAGCCAAGTCCCCGACTTCCCTGGACAGGGTGAGAATAGCAATCAGCCCCAGCATTTT

size: .
J: TRBJ2-5
V: TRBV10-3
D: TRBD2
CDR3: CAISEGLAEETQYF
DNA: TGTGCCATCAGTGAGGGACTAGCGGAAGAGACCCAGTACTTC

size: few
J: TRBJ2-7
V: TRBV10-3
D: TRBD2
CDR3: CAIRRLAGVVEQYF
DNA: TGTGCCATCAGAAGACTAGCGGGAGTGGTCGAGCAGTACTTC

size: .
J: TRBJ1-6
V: TRBV3-1/TRBV3-2
D: .
CDR3: CASSLKQSSYNSPLHF
DNA: TGTGCCAGCAGCCTAAAACAGAGCTCCTATAATTCACCCCTCCACTTT

size: .
J: TRBJ1-1
V: TRBV28
D: .
CDR3: CASGLQALENTEAFF
DNA: TGTGCCAGCGGCTTACAGGCGTTAGAGAACACTGAAGCTTTCTTT

size: .
J: TRBJ1-4
V: TRBV9
D: .
CDR3: CASSDEPSTPTHPNEKLFF
DNA: TGTGCCAGCAGCGACGAACCATCGACACCCACTCATCCTAATGAAAAACTGTTTTTT

size: .
J: TRBJ2-2
V: TRBV19
D: .
CDR3: CASGGAANTGELFF
DNA: TGTGCCAGTGGTGGTGCAGCGAACACCGGGGAGCTGTTTTTT

size: .
J: TRBJ2-5
V: TRBV2
D: TRBD2
CDR3: CASRRSLAGGPETQYF
DNA: TGTGCCAGCAGGAGGAGTCTAGCGGGAGGGCCAGAGACCCAGTACTTC

size: .
J: TRBJ2-7
V: TRBV7-9
D: .
CDR3: CASSLWAGDLYEQYF
DNA: TGTGCCAGCAGCTTATGGGCAGGGGACCTATACGAGCAGTACTTC

size: .
J: TRBJ1-6
V: TRBV19
D: .
CDR3: CASSILRSESPLHF
DNA: TGTGCCAGTAGTATCCTCAGGTCCGAATCACCCCTCCACTTT

size: .
J: TRBJ1-5
V: TRBV21-1
D: .
CDR3: CASSKATADYQPQHF
DNA: TGTGCCAGCAGCAAAGCGACAGCTGACTATCAGCCCCAGCATTTT